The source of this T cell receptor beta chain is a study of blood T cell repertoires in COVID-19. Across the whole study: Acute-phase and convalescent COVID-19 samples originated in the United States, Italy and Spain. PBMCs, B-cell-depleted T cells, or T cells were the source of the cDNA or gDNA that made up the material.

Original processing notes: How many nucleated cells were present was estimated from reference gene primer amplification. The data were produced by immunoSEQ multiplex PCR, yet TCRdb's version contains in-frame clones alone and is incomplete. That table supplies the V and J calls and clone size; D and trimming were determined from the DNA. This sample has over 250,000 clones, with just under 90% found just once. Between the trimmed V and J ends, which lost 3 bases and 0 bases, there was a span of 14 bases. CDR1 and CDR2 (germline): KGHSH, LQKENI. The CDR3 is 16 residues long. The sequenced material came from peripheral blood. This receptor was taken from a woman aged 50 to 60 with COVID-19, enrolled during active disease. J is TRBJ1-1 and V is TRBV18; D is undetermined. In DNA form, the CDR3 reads TGTGCCAGCTCACCTCAGCGTGGAGCGTTGAACACTGAAGCTTTCTTT. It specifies CASSPQRGALNTEAFF. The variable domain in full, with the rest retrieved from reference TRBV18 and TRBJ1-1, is NAGVMQNPRHLVRRRGQEARLRCSPMKGHSHVYWYRQLPEEGLKFMVYLQKENIIDESGMPKERFSAEFPKEGPSILRIQQVVRGDSAAYFCASSPQRGALNTEAFFGQGTRLTVV.